This record looks at one T cell receptor (beta chain) sequence and its context. Its antigen is unknown. Germline V gene data show CDR1 as LGHNA and CDR2 as YNFKEQ. The CDR3 extends over 13 amino acids. V lost 0 bases, J lost 14 bases, and 15 bases lay in between. The data derive from a study of OX40 agonist ivuxolimab in advanced cancers. As for the study in general: A diagnosis of hepatocellular carcinoma, melanoma, renal cell or head and neck cancer was present in dose-escalation patients. Of mixed ages from about 23 to 85 and averaging about 56 years, the group was over 80% male.

Sequencing was performed with immunoSEQ multiplex PCR; in TCRdb, only in-frame clones are kept and a portion is missing. There are tens of thousands of clones in the sample; over 75% occur only once, and about 0.94% lies in the top ten. Overall study findings and caveats: Relative to CD4+ cells, CD8+ T cells on average had more expanded clones. Within 6 weeks, CD4+ and CD8+ blood T cells expanded clonally at 0.1 to 3.0 mg/kg.

The TCR sequence derives from an adult with an advanced solid tumor such as melanoma, head and neck, liver or kidney cancer. The V call is TRBV4-2, the J call TRBJ2-3; D may be TRBD2 (5 bases). The sequenced sample was CD4+ or CD8+ T cells sorted from blood, obtained in a trial of the OX40 agonist ivuxolimab. The CDR3 loop reads CASSQDLARPRYF. Here the CDR3 DNA reads TGTGCCAGCAGCCAAGATCTAGCCCGCCCGCGGTATTTT.